This T cell receptor (beta chain) was documented in a study of blood T cells in healthy people across ages. General study points: The percentage of naive T cells correlated strongly with TCR beta diversity. Compared with aged donors, long-lived donors showed fewer expanded clones, suggesting selection.

Healthy Caucasians from Russia aged about 6 to 95 served as donors. The authors extracted at least 5.5 micrograms of total RNA per sample. Remarks on this clonotype: Antigen: not known.

From germline, CDR1 is SGHTA and CDR2 FQGNSA. Trimming pared 5 bases from V and 4 bases from J, leaving 15 bases between. The CDR3 is made up of 15 amino acids. With a J-beta primer mix and a sample-barcoded 5' primer, a second PCR ran roughly 7 to 11 cycles. Each CDR3 protein gets one entry after TCRdb re-called the 5' RACE reads with MiXCR. The sample consists of roughly 1,700,000 distinct CDR3 sequences, roughly 27% of them appearing once. The source material was blood. This receptor was identified in a woman younger than 45 in good health. The V call is TRBV7-2, the J call TRBJ2-1; TRBD1 might be the D (5 bases). CDR3 DNA: TGTGCCAGCAGCCCAGACAGAAACCAATACAATGAGCAGTTCTTC. Protein sequence: CASSPDRNQYNEQFF.